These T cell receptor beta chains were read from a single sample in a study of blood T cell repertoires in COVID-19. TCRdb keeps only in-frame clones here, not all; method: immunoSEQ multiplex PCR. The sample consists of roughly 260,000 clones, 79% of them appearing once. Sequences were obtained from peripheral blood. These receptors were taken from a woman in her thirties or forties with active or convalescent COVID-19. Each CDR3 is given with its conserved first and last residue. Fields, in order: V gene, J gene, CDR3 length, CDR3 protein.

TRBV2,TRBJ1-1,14,CASRQGFLNTEAFF
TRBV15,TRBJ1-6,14,CATSRERHRDVLHF
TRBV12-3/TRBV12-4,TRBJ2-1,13,CASSLIEYNEQFF
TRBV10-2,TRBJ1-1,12,CASTNQGTEAFF
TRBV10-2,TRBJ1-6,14,CASRGQVGISPLHF
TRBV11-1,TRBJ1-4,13,CASSRGFNEKLFF
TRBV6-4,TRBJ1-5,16,CASSESAGRSNQPQHF
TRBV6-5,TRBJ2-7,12,CASRDSEYEQYF
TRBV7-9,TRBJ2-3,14,CASRLGGGTDTQYF
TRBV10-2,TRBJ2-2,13,CASSSIFPGELFF
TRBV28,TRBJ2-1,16,CASSLYSGGARNEQFF
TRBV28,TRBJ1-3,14,CASSFSGTRDTIYF
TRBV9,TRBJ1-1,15,CASSVAGGANTEAFF
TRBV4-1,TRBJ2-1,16,CASSQDLGGGNNEQFF
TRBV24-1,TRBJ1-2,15,CATSARVNNGYGYTF
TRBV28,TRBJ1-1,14,CASTSGGPRTEAFF
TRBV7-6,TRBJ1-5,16,CASSRTGGGMGQPQHF
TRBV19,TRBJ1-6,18,CASSFDLRDRVYNSPLHF
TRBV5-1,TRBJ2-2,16,CASSSKILANTGELFF
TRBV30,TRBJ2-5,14,CAWRPPTGLETQYF
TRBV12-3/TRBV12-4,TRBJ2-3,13,CASSLPRADTQYF
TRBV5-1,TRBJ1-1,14,CASSFEVEGTEAFF
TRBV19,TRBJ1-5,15,CASSQLPGGNQPQHF
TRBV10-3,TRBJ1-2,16,CAISEKGTGANYGYTF
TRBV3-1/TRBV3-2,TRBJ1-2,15,CASSPPGQGHHGYTF
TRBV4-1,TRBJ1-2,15,CASSQDEWQGNGYTF
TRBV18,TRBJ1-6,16,CASSPDGTWRDSPLHF
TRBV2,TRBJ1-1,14,CASIMGSMNTEAFF
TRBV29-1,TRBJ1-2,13,CSVVLPGGRGYTF
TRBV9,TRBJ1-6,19,CASSPRDRASSSYNSPLHF
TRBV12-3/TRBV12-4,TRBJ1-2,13,CASSFPANYGYTF
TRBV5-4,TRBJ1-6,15,CASSLYAGTYSPLHF
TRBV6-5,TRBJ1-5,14,CASSPRQGVQPQHF
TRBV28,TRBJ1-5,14,CASQGPRGNQPQHF
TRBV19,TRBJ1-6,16,CASSIQEGTGYSPLHF
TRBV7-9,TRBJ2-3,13,CASSTGLSDTQYF
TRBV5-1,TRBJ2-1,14,CASSLTTRANEQFF
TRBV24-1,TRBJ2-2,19,CATSPLTSGGARSGGELFF
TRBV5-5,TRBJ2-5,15,CASSFNVGPQETQYF
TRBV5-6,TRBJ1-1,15,CASSADRGRATEAFF
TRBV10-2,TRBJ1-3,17,CASSEFDRGSSGNTIYF
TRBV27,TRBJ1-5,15,CASSSHSSSNQPQHF
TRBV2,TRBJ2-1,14,CASGPRSGYNEQFF
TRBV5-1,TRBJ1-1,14,CASNLLGTSTEAFF
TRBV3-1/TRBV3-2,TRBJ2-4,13,CASSRDRGSIQYF
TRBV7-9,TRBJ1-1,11,CASSLAAEAFF
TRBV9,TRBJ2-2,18,CASSVAAGGPLNTGELFF
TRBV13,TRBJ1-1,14,CASSLGPGGTEAFF